A single sample is the source of the 25 T cell receptor beta chains below, sequenced in a study of cytomegalovirus exposure and HLA in healthy donors. Primers for the PCR totalled 60 Vbeta and 13 Jbeta. Using immunoSEQ multiplex PCR, the repertoire was profiled, and TCRdb retains in-frame clones only, with some absent. The profile covers about 160,000 clones, with around 79% appearing a single time and roughly 6% taken by the ten largest. The sequenced sample was PBMCs. All receptors derive from a man between 45 and 60 years old in good health and CMV-seropositive.

The V gene is TRBV5-1, the J gene TRBJ2-7; 8 bases agree with TRBD1. The CDR3 has 15 residues. V dropped 0 bases and J dropped 7; count of bases not matched to a gene: 9. Germline CDR1 SGHRS, CDR2 YFSETQ. The CDR3 sequence is CASSLAAGGMEEQYF. In nucleotides, the CDR3 is TGCGCCAGCAGCTTGGCCGCAGGGGGCATGGAGGAGCAGTACTTC.

V is TRBV10-3 and J is TRBJ2-2; no definite D call. This CDR3 has 13 residues. The V and J ends lost 3 bases and 6 bases respectively, with 8 bases between them. Germline lookup yields CDR1 ENHRY and CDR2 SYGVKD. The CDR3 nucleotides are TGTGCCATCAGTGACGCAGTCCCCGGGGAGCTGTTTTTT. This sequence encodes CAISDAVPGELFF.

The chain recombines TRBV5-4 with TRBJ2-1, with 14 bases lining up with TRBD2. CDR1 is SGHNT and CDR2 is YYREEE in the germline V gene (reference sequence). The CDR3 extends over 16 amino acids. V lost 4 bases and J lost 8; bases outside the gene matches: 8. As DNA, the CDR3 is TGTGCCAGCAGCCAGACTAGCGGGAGGGGAAGCGATGAGCAGTTCTTC. Translation gives CASSQTSGRGSDEQFF.

This clone has a single count. This rearrangement joins TRBV6-1 to TRBJ2-7; TRBD2 aligns across 9 bases. This CDR3 is built from 15 residues. Germline CDR1 reads MNHNS; CDR2 reads SASEGT. J lost 5 bases, V lost 4 bases, and 9 bases had no gene match. CDR3 sequence (DNA): TGTGCCAGCAGTGTCACCCTAGCGGGAAAGGACGAGCAGTACTTC. Protein product: CASSVTLAGKDEQYF.

This clone occurred once. The rearrangement uses TRBV29-1 and TRBJ2-7; TRBD2 matches 10 bases. In germline, CDR1 is SQVTM, CDR2 ANQGSEA. This CDR3 region has 20 residues. J was trimmed by 0 bases and V by 4 bases; bases with no gene match: 21. The CDR3, as DNA: TGCAGCGTTGTTGGAATGTCCTGGCTAGCGGGAGATATCATCTCCTACGAGCAGTACTTC. Encoded protein: CSVVGMSWLAGDIISYEQYF.

This clone was seen a few times. The same CDR3 can be traced to other DNA sequences in this sample. This chain connects TRBV5-1 to TRBJ2-7, with 7 bases matching TRBD1. Germline V CDR1 and CDR2: SGHRS, YFSETQ. The length of the CDR3 is 12 residues. Trimming at V came to 4 bases and at J to 3 bases, leaving 1 base not matched to a gene. CDR3 in DNA: TGCGCCAGCAGCAGGGACAGCTACGAGCAGTACTTC. As protein: CASSRDSYEQYF.

The gene calls are TRBV7-9 and TRBJ2-3; the D is unclear. Trimming removed 5 bases from V and 2 bases from J, with 14 bases in between. The CDR3 runs to 15 residues. Germline V gene lookup returns CDR1 SEHNR and CDR2 FQNEAQ (reference sequence). This CDR3 reads CASSPPLEITDTQYF. CDR3 sequence (DNA): TGTGCCAGCAGCCCCCCCCTGGAGATCACAGATACGCAGTATTTT.

This chain uses TRBV2 with TRBJ2-5; 10 bases agree with TRBD1. The J call may be faulty, since TRBJ2-7 better matches the DNA end. CDR1 and CDR2 (germline): SNHLY, FYNNEI. The CDR3 contains 15 residues. The DNA for the CDR3 is TGTGCCTTCTCGAGGGGGGACAGGGGCGCCTACGAGCAGTACTTC. Protein product: CAFSRGDRGAYEQYF.

The CDR3 loop is CAIRGQFGSQETQYF. The CDR3 nucleotides read TGTGCCATCAGGGGACAGTTCGGGTCCCAAGAGACCCAGTACTTC. The chain combines TRBV2 with TRBJ2-5; TRBD1 matches 7 bases. J was trimmed by 1 base and V by 10 bases; bases with no gene match: 12. This CDR3 region has 15 residues. From germline, CDR1 is SNHLY and CDR2 FYNNEI.

The gene calls are TRBV15 and TRBJ1-1, with D tentatively TRBD1 (5 bases). The CDR3 length is 18 residues. The V end was cut by 3 bases, the J end by 1 base, with 21 bases between. Germline V CDR1 and CDR2: LNHNV, YYDKDF (reference sequence). CDR3 loop: CATSRLASRFRGNTEAFF. Here the CDR3 DNA reads TGTGCCACCAGCAGGTTGGCCTCCCGGTTTAGGGGGAACACTGAAGCTTTCTTT. Supplemented by reference TRBV15 and TRBJ1-1, the full variable domain reads DAMVIQNPRYQVTQFGKPVTLSCSQTLNHNVMYWYQQKSSQAPKLLFHYYDKDFNNEADTPDNFQSRRPNTSFCFLDIRSPGLGDTAMYLCATSRLASRFRGNTEAFFGQGTRLTVV.

This sequence joins TRBV19 and TRBJ2-7; 7 bases map to TRBD1. CDR3 size: 15 residues. With 4 bases clipped from V and 5 bases from J, the junction kept 11 bases outside the gene matches. Germline CDR1 LNHDA, CDR2 SQIVND (reference sequence). The CDR3 sequence: CASSKGAGNIHEQYF. In nucleotides, the CDR3 is TGTGCCAGTAGTAAGGGGGCAGGGAACATCCACGAGCAGTACTTC.

This chain joins TRBV5-1 and TRBJ2-2, with D unresolved. CDR1 is SGHRS and CDR2 is YFSETQ in the germline V gene. V lost 0 bases to trimming and J lost 0 bases, with 6 bases between them. This CDR3 comprises 15 residues. The CDR3 nucleotides read TGCGCCAGCAGCTTGGCCGGTTCGAACACCGGGGAGCTGTTTTTT. Protein sequence: CASSLAGSNTGELFF.

J is TRBJ2-2 and V is TRBV13; 10 bases align to TRBD2. Germline V gives CDR1 PRHDT, CDR2 FYEKMQ (reference sequence). Losses at the gene ends were 3 bases for V and 1 base for J; bases not matched to a gene: 2. CDR3 size: 16 residues. In DNA, the CDR3 is TGTGCCAGCAGCTTTCGACTAGCGGGGAACACCGGGGAGCTGTTTTTT. The encoded protein is CASSFRLAGNTGELFF.

V gene TRBV11-2 combines with J gene TRBJ2-3; 12 bases agree with TRBD2. The CDR3 covers 16 residues. J lost 6 bases, V lost 5 bases, and 9 bases had no gene match. The V gene's germline CDR1 is SGHAT and CDR2 FQNNGV. CDR3 amino acids: CASSLTGTSGLDTQYF. Written as DNA, the CDR3 is TGTGCCAGCAGCCTTACCGGGACTAGCGGGTTGGATACGCAGTATTTT.

The chain has TRBV4-1 and TRBJ1-4, with a possible D match to TRBD1 (6 bases). The germline V gene encodes CDR1 MGHRA and CDR2 YSYEKL. The V end lost 8 bases, the J end lost 6 bases, and 16 bases lay between the germline ends. This CDR3 spans 14 amino acids. CDR3 loop: CASARTGLDEKLFF. DNA for the CDR3: TGCGCCAGCGCCCGAACAGGGTTGGATGAAAAACTGTTTTTT.

The chain employs TRBV7-3 and TRBJ1-2; D remains ambiguous. The CDR3 consists of 14 residues. Trimming cost V 2 bases and J 5 bases, with 12 bases left between them. Germline assignment: CDR1 SGHTA and CDR2 FQGTGA. The chain's CDR3 is CASSLYNRDYGYTF. CDR3 DNA sequence: TGTGCCAGCAGCTTATACAACAGAGATTATGGCTACACCTTC. Filled out from reference TRBV7-3 and TRBJ1-2, the complete variable domain reads GAGVSQTPSNKVTEKGKYVELRCDPISGHTALYWYRQSLGQGPEFLIYFQGTGAADDSGLPNDRFFAVRPEGSVSTLKIQRTERGDSAVYLCASSLYNRDYGYTFGSGTRLTVV.

The CDR3 region is CASSRDHIGREQYF. The CDR3 DNA is TGTGCCAGCAGCCGGGACCACATCGGGAGGGAGCAGTACTTC. J is TRBJ2-7 and V is TRBV9; 7 bases are a match to TRBD2. V was clipped by 4 bases and J by 7 bases; unmatched bases: 11. The CDR3 totals 14 residues. Germline CDR1 is SGDLS and CDR2 is YYNGEE. The whole variable domain, filled in from reference TRBV9 and TRBJ2-7, reads DSGVTQTPKHLITATGQRVTLRCSPRSGDLSVYWYQQSLDQGLQFLIQYYNGEERAKGNILERFSAQQFPDLHSELNLSSLELGDSALYFCASSRDHIGREQYFGPGTRLTVT.

The rearrangement uses TRBV30 and TRBJ2-7, with TRBD2 matching 10 bases. The CDR3 covers 14 residues. The germline V gene has CDR1 GTSNPN and CDR2 SVGIG (reference sequence). V gave up 3 bases and J gave up 4 bases; unmatched junction bases: 6. The CDR3 DNA is TGTGCCTGGAGGCCGAGCGGGAGGGAATACGAGCAGTACTTC. It codes for CAWRPSGREYEQYF.

The chain joins TRBV19 to TRBJ1-1; 7 bases match TRBD1. V lost 7 bases to trimming and J lost 1 base; unmatched junction nucleotides: 12. This CDR3 is 16 amino acids long. Germline values: CDR1 LNHDA, CDR2 SQIVND (reference sequence). CDR3 protein: CASIPNPWTGNTEAFF. The CDR3 coding sequence is TGTGCCAGTATCCCAAACCCCTGGACAGGGAACACTGAAGCTTTCTTT.

The J gene is TRBJ1-5, the V gene TRBV19; D possibly corresponds to TRBD1 (5 bases). Trimming pared 3 bases from V and 3 bases from J, leaving 18 bases between. The CDR3 runs 17 residues. In germline, CDR1 is LNHDA, CDR2 SQIVND (reference sequence). The CDR3 is CASSIYQGFGPNQPQHF. CDR3 coding DNA: TGTGCCAGTAGTATTTATCAGGGTTTTGGGCCCAATCAGCCCCAGCATTTT.

This clone occurred once. The J gene is TRBJ2-1, the V gene TRBV9; the match to TRBD2 covers 12 bases. The CDR3 contains 17 residues. CDR1 SGDLS and CDR2 YYNGEE come from the germline V gene. V gave up 3 bases and J gave up 9 bases; unmatched junction bases: 13. CDR3 coding DNA: TGTGCCAGCAGCGAGAGGGGGTCTAGCGGGAGGGCCGCTGAGCAGTTCTTC. It codes for CASSERGSSGRAAEQFF.

The chain joins TRBV30 to TRBJ1-1, with D possibly TRBD1 on 5 matching bases. Germline V CDR1 and CDR2: GTSNPN, SVGIG (reference sequence). The CDR3 consists of 14 residues. V shed 0 bases and J shed 0 bases, with 8 bases lying between them. This chain's CDR3 is CAWSVQGMNTEAFF. CDR3 sequence (DNA): TGTGCCTGGAGTGTCCAGGGAATGAACACTGAAGCTTTCTTT.

V and J are TRBV11-1 and TRBJ2-7; D not certain. This CDR3 is 14 amino acids long. Per the germline V gene, CDR1 is SGHAT and CDR2 is FQDESV (reference sequence). V was cut by 0 bases and J by 0 bases, with 6 bases left in between. DNA for the CDR3: TGTGCCAGCAGCTTAGCGCGGATCTCCTACGAGCAGTACTTC. The encoded protein is CASSLARISYEQYF.

The chain uses TRBV6-5 and TRBJ1-4; D possibly corresponds to TRBD1 (5 bases). Germline-derived CDR1 and CDR2 are MNHEY and SVGAGI. The V end was cut by 7 bases, the J end by 4 bases, with 10 bases between. The CDR3 is 13 residues long. The CDR3 loop reads CASMTADNEKLFF. The CDR3 DNA reads as TGTGCCAGCATGACAGCCGATAATGAAAAACTGTTTTTT.

The gene calls are TRBV2 and TRBJ1-4; D ambiguous. The germline CDR1 and CDR2 sequences are SNHLY and FYNNEI. The CDR3 spans 16 residues. V was cut by 4 bases and J by 0 bases, with 12 bases left in between. Here the CDR3 reads CASSAYSIATNEKLFF. The CDR3 DNA reads TGTGCCAGCAGTGCCTACAGTATTGCAACTAATGAAAAACTGTTTTTT.